These 20 T cell receptor beta chains originate from one sample sequenced in a study of T-cell memory formation after mild COVID-19. Via MiXCR, TCRdb re-called the 5' RACE reads, giving one row per CDR3 protein. The sample comprises around 310,000 distinct CDR3 sequences, 14% of which are singletons, and roughly 23% rests with the top ten. The source material was PBMCs or a T cell subset sorted from them (not recorded which). Source of these receptors: a young man who had mild COVID-19 (a few samples of this study predate the infection). Cell type and time point are not known.

The sample holds a few counts of this clonotype. The chain employs TRBV29-1 and TRBJ2-1, with 8 bases that match TRBD2. This CDR3 has 13 residues. Unmatched junction bases numbered 8, after V lost 5 bases and J lost 8 bases. Germline assignment: CDR1 SQVTM and CDR2 ANQGSEA. The CDR3 DNA sequence: TGCAGCGTTCGGGGGGGCTTGATCGATGAGCAGTTCTTC. Translation: CSVRGGLIDEQFF.

The chain recombines TRBV5-5 with TRBJ2-3; 7 bases are shared with TRBD2. V was clipped by 0 bases and J by 2 bases; unmatched bases: 3. The CDR3 loop spans 15 amino acids. The germline V gene has CDR1 SGHKS and CDR2 YYEKEE (reference sequence). The CDR3 protein is CASSLASGLTDTQYF. The CDR3 DNA follows: TGTGCCAGCAGCTTGGCTAGCGGACTCACAGATACGCAGTATTTT.

The chain links TRBV4-3 to TRBJ2-1; 8 bases are shared with TRBD2. The CDR3 covers 14 residues. The junction had 3 bases not matched to a gene; V was cut back by 3 bases and J by 5 bases. Germline loops: CDR1 LGHNA, CDR2 YSLEER. The CDR3 bases are TGCGCCAGCAGCCATCAACTAGCGGACAATGAGCAGTTCTTC. Translation: CASSHQLADNEQFF.

The chain joins TRBV6-5 to TRBJ2-6; a weak D match, TRBD1 (6 bases). The CDR3 has 17 amino acids. V was clipped by 2 bases and J by 4 bases, with 15 bases between them. CDR1 is MNHEY, CDR2 SVGAGI, per germline. The CDR3 loop reads CASSYTRPGAGANVLTF. As DNA, the CDR3 is TGTGCCAGCAGTTACACCCGCCCAGGGGCGGGGGCCAACGTCCTGACTTTC.

The sample holds a few counts of this clonotype. The gene calls are TRBV7-9 and TRBJ2-5; D not resolved. CDR1 and CDR2 (germline): SEHNR, FQNEAQ (reference sequence). CDR3 length equals 12 residues. V was trimmed by 5 bases and J by 3 bases, leaving 7 bases between them. CDR3: CASSKQKETQYF. DNA of the CDR3: TGTGCCAGCAGCAAACAGAAAGAGACCCAGTACTTC.

V gene TRBV3-1 combines with J gene TRBJ1-4; D not resolved. This CDR3 contains 14 residues. Germline loops: CDR1 LGHDT, CDR2 YNNKEL (reference sequence). V lost 6 bases and J lost 7, with 15 bases in between. CDR3 sequence: CASRFDGLSEKLFF. The CDR3 DNA reads TGTGCCAGCAGGTTCGACGGTCTTAGTGAAAAACTGTTTTTT.

The rearrangement joins TRBV6-5 to TRBJ2-3; 8 positions match TRBD1. The CDR3 loop spans 18 amino acids. CDR1 is MNHEY, CDR2 SVGAGI, per germline. V was pared by 0 bases and J by 5 bases, with 13 bases of the junction left unmatched. CDR3 nucleotide sequence: TGTGCCAGCAGTTACTCAACAGGGGGGTTCGGGAAGGTAGATACGCAGTATTTT. Translating gives CASSYSTGGFGKVDTQYF.

This clonotype has only a few counts. The J gene is TRBJ2-5, the V gene TRBV15; TRBD2 agrees at 11 bases. The germline CDR1 and CDR2 sequences are LNHNV and YYDKDF (reference sequence). V lost 3 bases to trimming and J lost 3 bases; unmatched junction nucleotides: 3. The CDR3 has 15 amino acids. Here the CDR3 reads CATSRGTSGEETQYF. DNA of the CDR3: TGTGCCACCAGCAGGGGGACTAGCGGAGAAGAGACCCAGTACTTC.

A few counts support this clonotype. The rearrangement links TRBV6-5 to TRBJ1-5; 8 bases fit TRBD1. V trimming: 8 bases; J trimming: 9 bases; junction bases outside the gene matches: 15. The CDR3 is 15 amino acids. The germline gives CDR1 MNHEY, CDR2 SVGAGI. The CDR3 reads CASRRDRFTMSPQHF. As DNA, the CDR3 is TGTGCCAGCCGTCGGGACAGGTTTACGATGTCGCCCCAGCATTTT.

The chain links TRBV20-1 to TRBJ2-7; 9 bases agree with TRBD1. The CDR3 extends over 13 amino acids. Germline lookup yields CDR1 DFQATT and CDR2 SNEGSKA (reference sequence). DNA for the CDR3: TGCAGAGCCGGGACAGGGAGCTCCTACGAGCAGTACGTC. Translated, it gives CRAGTGSSYEQYV.

The chain uses TRBV6-1 and TRBJ1-1; D uncertain. The germline V gene has CDR1 MNHNS and CDR2 SASEGT. Trimming took 7 bases from V and 3 from J, leaving 9 bases between them. The CDR3 is 12 amino acids. The CDR3 region is CASIWRDTEAFF. In nucleotides, the CDR3 is TGTGCCAGCATCTGGAGGGACACTGAAGCTTTCTTT.

This clonotype has at least ten counts. The rearrangement uses TRBV20-1 and TRBJ1-1, with D possibly TRBD1 on 5 matching bases. Per germline, CDR1 DFQATT and CDR2 SNEGSKA (reference sequence). This CDR3 has 11 residues. Trimming pared 5 bases from V and 5 bases from J, leaving 9 bases between. CDR3 in DNA: TGCAGTGCTGAAGAGGGGACTGAAGCTTTCTTT. Protein: CSAEEGTEAFF.

This clonotype turned up a few times. The genes are TRBV7-2 and TRBJ2-2; D is undetermined. There are 15 residues in the CDR3. V lost 7 bases and J 6 bases, leaving 18 bases between the germline ends. The germline V gene encodes CDR1 SGHTA and CDR2 FQGNSA. The CDR3 protein is CASTFPETIAGELFF. In DNA, the CDR3 is TGTGCCAGCACCTTTCCCGAAACCATAGCCGGGGAGCTGTTTTTT. Variable domain in full (rest from reference TRBV7-2 and TRBJ2-2): GAGVSQSPSNKVTEKGKDVELRCDPISGHTALYWYRQSLGQGLEFLIYFQGNSAPDKSGLPSDRFSAERTGGSVSTLTIQRTQQEDSAVYLCASTFPETIAGELFFGEGSRLTVL.

This clonotype occurred many times. The genes are TRBV7-9 and TRBJ1-1, with 9 bases fitting TRBD1. V shed 5 bases and J 1 base; nucleotides not matched to a gene: 2. Germline V gene lookup returns CDR1 SEHNR and CDR2 FQNEAQ (reference sequence). The CDR3 has 14 amino acids. Here the CDR3 reads CASSAGQGNTEAFF. DNA for the CDR3: TGTGCCAGCAGCGCGGGACAGGGGAACACTGAAGCTTTCTTT.

The rearrangement uses TRBV7-9 and TRBJ2-7; D may be TRBD2 (6 bases). Trimming shortened V by 3 bases and J by 6 bases, and 9 bases separated the two germline ends. Germline assignment: CDR1 SEHNR and CDR2 FQNEAQ (reference sequence). This CDR3 has 12 residues. Here the CDR3 reads CASSLEGVEQYV. The CDR3 coding sequence is TGTGCCAGCAGCTTGGAGGGTGTCGAGCAGTACGTC.

The J gene is TRBJ2-7, the V gene TRBV19; D call uncertain. The germline gives CDR1 LNHDA, CDR2 SQIVND (reference sequence). The CDR3 covers 13 residues. Trimming stripped 3 bases from V and 9 bases from J, with 15 bases between. The CDR3 sequence: CASSILGNSRQYF. DNA for the CDR3: TGTGCCAGTAGTATTCTTGGGAATTCGCGGCAGTACTTC.

This clonotype has only a few counts. The chain links TRBV15 to TRBJ2-1; 8 nucleotides align to TRBD1. Germline CDR1 and CDR2: LNHNV and YYDKDF (reference sequence). J lost 11 bases, V lost 5 bases, and 11 bases had no gene match. CDR3 length equals 14 residues. DNA for the CDR3: TGTGCCACCAGCTCCAACCAGGGGGCGACCAAGCAGTTCTTC. Its protein is CATSSNQGATKQFF.

The chain employs TRBV20-1 and TRBJ2-3; D is perhaps TRBD2 (6 bases). Between the trimmed V and J ends, which lost 3 bases and 1 base, there was a span of 14 bases. The CDR3 extends over 15 amino acids. The germline V gene has CDR1 DFQATT and CDR2 SNEGSKA (reference sequence). Written as DNA, the CDR3 is TGCAGTGCTAGTCTAACTAGCATCGGCACAGATACGCAGTATTTT. This sequence encodes CSASLTSIGTDTQYF.

This rearrangement joins TRBV25-1 to TRBJ1-2; D uncertain. V lost 3 bases, J lost 8 bases, and 13 bases lay in between. The germline V gene has CDR1 MGHDK and CDR2 SYGVNS. The CDR3 spans 13 residues. Written as DNA, the CDR3 is TGTGCCAGCAGTGAGGTGGGGAGATACGGCTACACCTTC. Its translation is CASSEVGRYGYTF.

With regard to this clonotype: Because it lacks the conserved phenylalanine or tryptophan at the end, this CDR3 is likely a read error. The chain combines TRBV5-1 with TRBJ2-2, with D possibly matching TRBD2 (7 bases). The CDR3 loop spans 15 amino acids. The V gene lost 7 bases and the J gene lost 5 bases, with 18 bases spanning the gap. Per the germline V gene, CDR1 is SGHRS and CDR2 is YFSETQ. The CDR3 protein is CASDLGGARTGELFL. CDR3 in DNA: TGCGCCAGCGACCTTGGGGGGGCTCGGACCGGGGAGCTGTTTTTA.